This is a list of T cell receptor beta chains from one sample in a study of cytomegalovirus exposure and HLA in healthy donors. TCRdb's copy holds only in-frame clones and misses some; the assay was immunoSEQ multiplex PCR. This table holds 85,000 to 110,000 clones. The sample was PBMCs. Receptors were obtained from a man in his forties or fifties in good health and CMV-seronegative. Both conserved end residues are part of each CDR3. The D gene is left open where the match is weak.

D | J | V | DNA | CDR3
TRBD2 | TRBJ2-1 | TRBV5-1 | TGCGCCAGCAGCTTGGAGACCGGGGGGAACAATGAGCAGTTCTTC | CASSLETGGNNEQFF
TRBD1 | TRBJ2-3 | TRBV10-3 | TGTGCCTCGCGTGGACAGGGGGCGCCTTATCGCCCAGATACGCAGTATTTT | CASRGQGAPYRPDTQYF
- | TRBJ1-2 | TRBV6-5 | TGTGCCAGCAGCCCCTCACAGGGTCCCTATAGCTACACCTTC | CASSPSQGPYSYTF
TRBD1 | TRBJ1-1 | TRBV18 | TGTGCCAGCTCACCCCTAACAGGGGTAGGGATCGCTGAAGCTTTCTTT | CASSPLTGVGIAEAFF
- | TRBJ2-5 | TRBV29-1 | TGCAGCGTTGCTGGGGGGTCAGGGCCGGGAGAGACCCAGTACTTC | CSVAGGSGPGETQYF
- | TRBJ2-7 | TRBV27 | TGTGCCAGCAGTTTTGTACAGGGCTACGAGCAGTACTTC | CASSFVQGYEQYF
- | TRBJ1-4 | TRBV4-1 | TGCGCCAGCAACACCCAAGGGGGAGAAAAACTGTTTTTT | CASNTQGGEKLFF
TRBD1 | TRBJ1-2 | TRBV5-1 | TGCGCCAGCAGCTCAGGGGACAGGAACTATGGCTACACCTTC | CASSSGDRNYGYTF
- | TRBJ2-7 | TRBV7-2 | TGTGCCAGCAGCTTAAAGCAGGGACTCTACGAGCAGTACTTC | CASSLKQGLYEQYF
TRBD2 | TRBJ2-1 | TRBV18 | TGTGCCAGCTCACCAGCGGGACTAGGAGGCAATGAGCAGTTCTTC | CASSPAGLGGNEQFF
- | TRBJ2-2 | TRBV9 | TGTGCCAGCAGCGTAGAAGGACAGTCCGCGAACACCGGGGAGCTGTTTTTT | CASSVEGQSANTGELFF
TRBD2 | TRBJ2-6 | TRBV7-2 | TGTGCCAGCAGCTCGGGGACTAGCGGATTCTCTGGGGCCAACGTCCTGACTTTC | CASSSGTSGFSGANVLTF
- | TRBJ1-2 | TRBV28 | TGTGCCAGCAGTTTATCCTGGAGGGTAGGTGGCTACACCTTC | CASSLSWRVGGYTF
TRBD1 | TRBJ1-5 | TRBV10-2 | TGCGCCAGCAGTGCGACAGGGAATCAGCCCCAGCATTTT | CASSATGNQPQHF
- | TRBJ2-5 | TRBV11-3 | TGTGCCAGCAGCTTAGGGACTTTAGAGACCCAGTACTTC | CASSLGTLETQYF
TRBD2 | TRBJ2-7 | TRBV5-6 | TGTGCCAGCAGCCTGTTGGCGGGAGGGGGGTACGAGCAGTACTTC | CASSLLAGGGYEQYF
TRBD1 | TRBJ2-7 | TRBV15 | TGTGCCACCAGCAGAGATCCCGGGACAGACCTCTTATCCTACGAGCAGTACTTC | CATSRDPGTDLLSYEQYF
TRBD2 | TRBJ2-5 | TRBV4-3 | TGCGCCAGCAGCCATGGACTAGCGGGAGGAGTAGAGACCCAGTACTTC | CASSHGLAGGVETQYF
TRBD1 | TRBJ1-1 | TRBV4-1 | TGCGCCAGCAGCCGAGAGGACAGGGGAGTCGCTGAAGCTTTCTTT | CASSREDRGVAEAFF
- | TRBJ1-6 | TRBV11-2 | TGTGCCAGCAGCGGCTGGCAGGGACTTCCCCTCCACTTT | CASSGWQGLPLHF
TRBD1 | TRBJ1-4 | TRBV4-3 | TGCGCCAGCAGCCAAGATCTTCTCGCGACAGGGGTATATGCTGAAAAACTGTTTTTT | CASSQDLLATGVYAEKLFF
- | TRBJ1-3 | TRBV18 | TGTGCCAGCCAGGACACTATCTCTGGAAACACCATATATTTT | CASQDTISGNTIYF
- | TRBJ1-2 | TRBV6-1 | TGTGCCAGCAGACCTACAGGGAATGGCTACACCTTC | CASRPTGNGYTF
TRBD1 | TRBJ2-1 | TRBV5-1 | TGCGCCAGCAGCACGACAGGGGGCCTTTACAATGAGCAGTTCTTC | CASSTTGGLYNEQFF
TRBD1 | TRBJ2-6 | TRBV7-9 | TGTGCCAGCACCCGGGACAGAAAAAACTCTGGGGCCAACGTCCTGACTTTC | CASTRDRKNSGANVLTF
- | TRBJ2-6 | TRBV28 | TGTGCCAGCAGTTTCCTGTTCGGGAGTTCTGGGGCCAACGTCCTGACTTTC | CASSFLFGSSGANVLTF
- | TRBJ1-1 | TRBV19 | TGTGCCAGTAGGGGAGGACAATTAAACACTGAAGCTTTCTTT | CASRGGQLNTEAFF
- | TRBJ2-7 | TRBV14 | TGTGCCAGCAGCCAGCAGGTGGGCGAGCAGTACTTC | CASSQQVGEQYF
TRBD1 | TRBJ1-5 | TRBV30 | TGTGCCTGGAACCCAGGGGGGAGCAATCAGCCCCAGCATTTT | CAWNPGGSNQPQHF
TRBD2 | TRBJ2-7 | TRBV5-1 | TGCGCCAGCAGCTTGGCCAGCGGGAGGCCCTCCTACGAGCAGTACTTC | CASSLASGRPSYEQYF
TRBD1 | TRBJ1-1 | TRBV2 | TGTGCCAGCACCCCGGGACAGGGGGCGCGGGAAGCTTTCTTT | CASTPGQGAREAFF
- | TRBJ2-7 | TRBV7-9 | TGTGCCAGCAGCTCACCGGGACTGGGGAACTACGGGCAGTACTTC | CASSSPGLGNYGQYF
- | TRBJ1-1 | TRBV7-8 | TGTGCCAGCAGCTTAGCGCATCAGGGGACCTTGAACACTGAAGCTTTCTTT | CASSLAHQGTLNTEAFF
TRBD1 | TRBJ1-2 | TRBV5-1 | TGCGCCAGCAGCCCCAGCGGGGACAGGGGTCATGGCTACACCTTC | CASSPSGDRGHGYTF
- | TRBJ2-2 | TRBV7-2 | TGTGCCAGCAGCTTAGTTTCGACTTCGGCGGAGCTGTTTTTT | CASSLVSTSAELFF